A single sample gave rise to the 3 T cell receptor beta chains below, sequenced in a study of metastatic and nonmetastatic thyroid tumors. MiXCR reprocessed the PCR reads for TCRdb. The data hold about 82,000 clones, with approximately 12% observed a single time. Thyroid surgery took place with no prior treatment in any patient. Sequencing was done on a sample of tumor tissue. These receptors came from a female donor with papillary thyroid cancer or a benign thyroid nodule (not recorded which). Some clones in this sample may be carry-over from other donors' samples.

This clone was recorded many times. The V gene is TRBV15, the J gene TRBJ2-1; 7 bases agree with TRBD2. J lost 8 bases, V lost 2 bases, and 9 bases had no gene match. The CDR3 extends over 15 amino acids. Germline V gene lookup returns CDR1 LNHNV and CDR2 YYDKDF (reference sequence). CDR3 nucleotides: TGTGCCACCAGCAGAACTCGGACTAGTTGGGATGAGCAGTTCTTC. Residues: CATSRTRTSWDEQFF.

CDR3 DNA sequence: TGCGCCAGCAGCCCATCCCAAAGCTCAGATACGCAGTATTTT. It specifies CASSPSQSSDTQYF. This chain links TRBV4-1 with TRBJ2-3, with D unclear. The CDR3 loop spans 14 amino acids. Per the germline V gene, CDR1 is MGHRA and CDR2 is YSYEKL. Deletions cut 4 bases from V and 4 bases from J, with 12 bases between.

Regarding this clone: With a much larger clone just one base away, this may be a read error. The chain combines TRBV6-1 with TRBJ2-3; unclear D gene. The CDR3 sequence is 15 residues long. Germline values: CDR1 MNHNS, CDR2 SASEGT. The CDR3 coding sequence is TGTGCCAGCAGTGAAGCGGTGGTAGCTGTTGATACGAAGTATTTT. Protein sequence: CASSEAVVAVDTKYF.